The clone carrying this T cell receptor (beta chain) was seen a handful of times. Its antigen remains unknown. Researchers report isolating at least 6 million PBMCs per sample. Per germline, CDR1 LNHNV and CDR2 YYDKDF (reference sequence). The CDR3 totals 11 residues. The ends were cut back, 4 bases at V and 9 bases at J, with 9 bases in the middle. This sample was included in a study of blood T cells in healthy people across ages. Study-level findings and limits: The long-lived group displayed more naive CD4+ cells, plus higher diversity, than the aged donors did. Observed TCR beta diversity per million T cells went down as age went up. This fall followed a roughly linear course with age. Expanded clonotype shifts may have been confounded, as the donors had an unknown CMV status.

Primed by a sample-barcoded 5' primer and a J-beta primer mix, a second PCR proceeded for about 7 to 12 cycles. One entry per CDR3 protein results from TCRdb running MiXCR on the 5' RACE reads. Altogether around 800,000 distinct CDR3 sequences are present, roughly 25% being singletons, with the ten largest covering about 2.9%. The same data also went into a second study, on T cells of mothers and their children.

The sequence derives from a boy aged 5-17 years in good health. Sequenced material: blood. This sequence joins TRBV15 and TRBJ1-1; D ambiguous. CDR3 region: CATSNPEQAFF. Written as DNA, the CDR3 is TGTGCCACCAGCAACCCGGAGCAAGCTTTCTTT.